These 5 T cell receptor beta chains originate from one sample sequenced in a study of T-cell memory formation after mild COVID-19. TCRdb re-derived calls from the 5' RACE reads in MiXCR, one entry per CDR3 protein. The repertoire holds a few hundred thousand distinct CDR3 sequences, with approximately 15% as singletons. Material for sequencing was PBMCs or a T cell subset sorted from them (not recorded which). The receptor source for this set is a man between 18 and 29 years old who had mild COVID-19 (a few samples of this study predate the infection). Cell type and time point are not known.

CDR3 region: CASSLGGYETQYF. For the CDR3, the DNA is TGCGCCAGCAGCTTGGGGGGCTATGAGACCCAGTACTTC. V usage is TRBV5-1 and J usage is TRBJ2-5; possibly TRBD1 for D (5 bases). V lost 0 bases and J lost 5, with 8 bases in between. CDR1 SGHRS and CDR2 YFSETQ come from the germline V gene. This CDR3 region has 13 residues. The variable domain in full, completed from reference TRBV5-1 and TRBJ2-5, reads KAGVTQTPRYLIKTRGQQVTLSCSPISGHRSVSWYQQTPGQGLQFLFEYFSETQRNKGNFPGRFSGRQFSNSRSEMNVSTLELGDSALYLCASSLGGYETQYFGPGTRLLVL.

The chain couples TRBV5-6 to TRBJ2-7; 8 nucleotides line up with TRBD2. Germline trimming cut 4 bases from V and 2 bases from J; bases unmatched to any gene: 14. Germline lookup yields CDR1 SGHDT and CDR2 YYEEEE. The CDR3 runs to 17 residues. The CDR3 nucleotides read TGTGCCAGCAGCACGGCGGGGGGCGCGTTGGCGGCCTACGAGCAGTACTTC. As protein: CASSTAGGALAAYEQYF. The variable domain in full, completed from reference TRBV5-6 and TRBJ2-7, reads DAGVTQSPTHLIKTRGQQVTLRCSPKSGHDTVSWYQQALGQGPQFIFQYYEEEERQRGNFPDRFSGHQFPNYSSELNVNALLLGDSALYLCASSTAGGALAAYEQYFGPGTRLTVT.

The table lists this clonotype with a few counts. The CDR3 bases are TGCGCCAGCAGCTTGGAACAGGGGCTCACAGATACGCAGTATTTT. It yields the protein CASSLEQGLTDTQYF. This chain connects TRBV5-1 to TRBJ2-3; TRBD1 aligns across 7 bases. V was pared by 0 bases and J by 2 bases, with 3 bases of the junction left unmatched. From germline, CDR1 is SGHRS and CDR2 YFSETQ. This CDR3 has 15 residues.

The V call is TRBV5-1, the J call TRBJ2-7, with D tentatively TRBD1 (6 bases). The CDR3 contains 14 residues. Trimming removed 4 bases at V and 1 base at J, with 12 bases between. The germline gives CDR1 SGHRS, CDR2 YFSETQ. The CDR3 DNA follows: TGCGCCAGCAGCCGAGAGGGACAATCCTACGAGCAGTACTTC. Protein: CASSREGQSYEQYF.

There are a few counts of this clonotype. This chain uses TRBV10-2 with TRBJ2-1; TRBD1 aligns across 11 bases. This CDR3 region has 15 residues. V gave up 3 bases and J gave up 8 bases; unmatched junction bases: 6. Germline assignment: CDR1 WSHSY and CDR2 SAAADI. The CDR3 DNA sequence: TGCGCCAGCAGTGAACCGGACAGGGGGCTCTATGAGCAGTTCTTC. It specifies CASSEPDRGLYEQFF.